This TCR beta chain was captured in a study of T cells in Graves' hyperthyroidism and ophthalmopathy. Those patients with uncontrolled infection, other autoimmune disease, pregnancy or lactation were excluded. Clinicians diagnosed patients from clinical symptoms, serum thyroxine and TRAb, thyroid ultrasound and orbital computed tomography. The V segment lost 4 bases and the J segment 5 bases; nucleotides outside the gene matches: 4. The germline V gene encodes CDR1 MGHRA and CDR2 YSYEKL. The CDR3 extends over 14 amino acids. Study-wide results and limits: Appearing also in blood were most of the thyroid clonotypes expanded above 0.001. It was a median approximately 6 months before onset that the model predicted ophthalmopathy.

Regions amplified from RNA transcripts were the TCR beta CDR3 regions. TCR CDR3 regions were first amplified by RT-PCR with HTBI primers. A single record per CDR3 protein comes from TCRdb applying MiXCR to the multiplex PCR reads. This sample has hundreds of thousands of distinct CDR3 sequences, with about a sixth found just once. The table lists this clonotype with a few counts. The antigen is not known. Sequencing was performed on blood. This chain uses TRBV4-1 with TRBJ2-3; TRBD2 aligns across 9 bases. This receptor was identified in a young woman with Graves' hyperthyroidism. CDR3 nucleotide sequence: TGCGCCAGCAGCCGGCTAGCGGGGATAGATACGCAGTATTTT. Amino acids: CASSRLAGIDTQYF.